A single sample is the source of the 3 T cell receptor beta chains below, sequenced in a study of blood T cell repertoires in COVID-19. Only in-frame clones appear in the TCRdb table, and some are missing; sequencing was by immunoSEQ multiplex PCR. The sample gives over 85,000 clones, more than 75% of which show up once; around 4.5% is in the top ten. Sequenced input: peripheral blood. The source of these receptors is a human donor in a cohort sampled during active COVID-19.

A single count supports this clone. This chain uses TRBV19 with TRBJ2-1; 10 bases map to TRBD1. The CDR3 covers 15 residues. With 6 bases clipped from V and 6 bases from J, the junction kept 8 bases outside the gene matches. Per the germline V gene, CDR1 is LNHDA and CDR2 is SQIVND (reference sequence). CDR3 protein: CASSPAGTGVNEQFF. The CDR3, as DNA: TGTGCCAGTAGCCCAGCCGGGACAGGGGTCAATGAGCAGTTCTTC.

This clone was seen a single time. This chain connects TRBV6-5 to TRBJ2-3; D is possibly TRBD1 (5 bases). Germline V gene lookup returns CDR1 MNHEY and CDR2 SVGAGI. This CDR3 contains 15 residues. V lost 4 bases, J lost 2 bases, and 13 bases lay in between. CDR3: CASSSTGQNTDTQYF. The CDR3 bases are TGTGCCAGCAGTTCGACCGGACAAAACACAGATACGCAGTATTTT.

This chain joins TRBV27 and TRBJ2-4; D unclear. Between the trimmed V and J ends, which lost 4 bases and 3 bases, there was a span of 13 bases. CDR3 length: 15 residues. Germline V gives CDR1 MNHEY, CDR2 SMNVEV (reference sequence). The CDR3 protein is CASSSEGDHKNIQYF. The CDR3 DNA is TGTGCCAGCAGTTCCGAAGGAGACCACAAAAACATTCAGTACTTC.